This paragraph reports one T cell receptor beta chain. What it recognizes is unknown. This entry is derived from a study of cytomegalovirus exposure and HLA in healthy donors. The PCR ran on 60 Vbeta and 13 Jbeta primers. Repertoires were generated with immunoSEQ multiplex PCR, while TCRdb's copy carries only in-frame clones and drops some. The table has roughly 110,000 clones, under 80% seen once. Broader study findings: Listed as cytomegalovirus-associated were roughly 180 TCR beta chains. Near-uniform donor sequencing depth was presumed by presence/absence analyses.

V gave up 5 bases and J gave up 5 bases, with 15 bases separating them. CDR1 SEHNR and CDR2 FQNEAQ come from the germline V gene (reference sequence). The CDR3 covers 14 residues. The clonotype originates from a woman aged 40 to 50 in good health and CMV-seropositive. The material sequenced was PBMCs. V usage is TRBV7-9 and J usage is TRBJ1-2; the D is unclear. The DNA of the CDR3 is TGTGCCAGCAGCCCTGGACTTCCGGGTTATGGCTACACCTTC. It translates to CASSPGLPGYGYTF.